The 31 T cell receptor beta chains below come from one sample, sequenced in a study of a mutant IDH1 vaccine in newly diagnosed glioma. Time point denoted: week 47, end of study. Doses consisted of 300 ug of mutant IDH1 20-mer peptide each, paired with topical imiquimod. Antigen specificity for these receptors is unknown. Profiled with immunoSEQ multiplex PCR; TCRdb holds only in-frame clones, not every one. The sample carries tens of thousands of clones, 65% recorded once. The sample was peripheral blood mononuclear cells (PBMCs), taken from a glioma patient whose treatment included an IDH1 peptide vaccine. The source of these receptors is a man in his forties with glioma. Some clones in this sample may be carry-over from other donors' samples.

This chain's CDR3 is CASGLTGGWSTQYF. Written as DNA, the CDR3 is TGTGCCAGCGGGTTGACAGGGGGCTGGTCTACGCAGTATTTT. The rearrangement uses TRBV9 and TRBJ2-3; 10 bases map to TRBD1. CDR3 length equals 14 residues. CDR1 SGDLS and CDR2 YYNGEE come from the germline V gene. V lost 7 bases to trimming and J lost 8 bases; unmatched junction nucleotides: 10.

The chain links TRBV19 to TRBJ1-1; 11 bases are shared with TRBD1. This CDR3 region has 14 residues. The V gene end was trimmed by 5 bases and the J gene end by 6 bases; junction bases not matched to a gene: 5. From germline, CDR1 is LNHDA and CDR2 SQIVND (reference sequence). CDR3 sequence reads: CASSQPGQGAEAFF. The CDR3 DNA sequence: TGTGCCAGTAGTCAGCCGGGACAGGGGGCTGAAGCTTTCTTT.

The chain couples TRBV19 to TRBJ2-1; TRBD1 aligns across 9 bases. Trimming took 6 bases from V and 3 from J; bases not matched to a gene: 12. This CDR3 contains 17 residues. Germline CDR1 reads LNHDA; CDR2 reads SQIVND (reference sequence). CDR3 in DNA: TGTGCCAGTAGCGCGTCAGGACAGGGGAGAATCTACAATGAGCAGTTCTTC. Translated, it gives CASSASGQGRIYNEQFF.

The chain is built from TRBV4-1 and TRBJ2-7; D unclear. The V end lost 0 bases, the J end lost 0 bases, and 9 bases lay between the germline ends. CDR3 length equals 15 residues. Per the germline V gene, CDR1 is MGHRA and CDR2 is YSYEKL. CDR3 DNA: TGCGCCAGCAGCCAAGACACTATGAGCTCCTACGAGCAGTACTTC. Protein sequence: CASSQDTMSSYEQYF.

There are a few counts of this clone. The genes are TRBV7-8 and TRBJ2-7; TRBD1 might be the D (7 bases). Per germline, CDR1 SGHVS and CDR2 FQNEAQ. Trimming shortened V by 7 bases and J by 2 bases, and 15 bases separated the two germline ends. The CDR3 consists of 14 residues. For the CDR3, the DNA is TGTGCCAGCACTAATCAGGGGGGAGCCTACGAGCAGTACTTC. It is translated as CASTNQGGAYEQYF.

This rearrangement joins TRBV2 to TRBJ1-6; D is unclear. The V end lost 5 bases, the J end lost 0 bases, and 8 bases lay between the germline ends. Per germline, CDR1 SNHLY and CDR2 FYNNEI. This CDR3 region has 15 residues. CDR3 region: CASSKESSYNSPLHF. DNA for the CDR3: TGTGCCAGCAGTAAGGAGAGCTCCTATAATTCACCCCTCCACTTT.

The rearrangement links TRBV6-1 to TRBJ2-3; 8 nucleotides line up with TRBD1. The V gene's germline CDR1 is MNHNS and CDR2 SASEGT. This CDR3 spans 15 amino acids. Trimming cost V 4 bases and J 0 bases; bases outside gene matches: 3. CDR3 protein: CASSVTGASTDTQYF. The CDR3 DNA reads TGTGCCAGCAGTGTGACAGGGGCTAGCACAGATACGCAGTATTTT.

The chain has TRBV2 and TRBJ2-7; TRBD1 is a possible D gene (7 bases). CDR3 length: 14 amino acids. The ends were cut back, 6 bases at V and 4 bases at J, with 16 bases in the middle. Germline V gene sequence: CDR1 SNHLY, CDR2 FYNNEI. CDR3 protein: CASSPFRGAYEQYF. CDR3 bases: TGTGCCAGCAGCCCTTTCAGGGGGGCATACGAGCAGTACTTC.

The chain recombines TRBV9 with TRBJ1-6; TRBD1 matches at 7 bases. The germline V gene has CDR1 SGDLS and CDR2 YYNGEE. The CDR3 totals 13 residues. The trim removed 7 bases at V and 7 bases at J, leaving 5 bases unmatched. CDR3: CASSTTGNSPLHF. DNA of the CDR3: TGTGCCAGCTCCACGACAGGGAATTCACCCCTCCACTTT. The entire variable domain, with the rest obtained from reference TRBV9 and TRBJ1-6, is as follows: DSGVTQTPKHLITATGQRVTLRCSPRSGDLSVYWYQQSLDQGLQFLIQYYNGEERAKGNILERFSAQQFPDLHSELNLSSLELGDSALYFCASSTTGNSPLHFGNGTRLTVT.

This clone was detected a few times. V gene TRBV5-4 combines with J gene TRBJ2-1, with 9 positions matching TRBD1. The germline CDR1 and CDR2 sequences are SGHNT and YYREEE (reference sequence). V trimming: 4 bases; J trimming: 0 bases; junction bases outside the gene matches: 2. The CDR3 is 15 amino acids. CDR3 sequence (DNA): TGTGCCAGCAGCCGGGACAGGGCCTCCTACAATGAGCAGTTCTTC. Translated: CASSRDRASYNEQFF.

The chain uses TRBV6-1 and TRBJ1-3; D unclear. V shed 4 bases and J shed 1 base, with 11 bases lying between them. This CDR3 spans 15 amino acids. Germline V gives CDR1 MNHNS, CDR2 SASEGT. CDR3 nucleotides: TGTGCCAGCAGTGCGTTGGCGGATTCTGGAAACACCATATATTTT. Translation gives CASSALADSGNTIYF.

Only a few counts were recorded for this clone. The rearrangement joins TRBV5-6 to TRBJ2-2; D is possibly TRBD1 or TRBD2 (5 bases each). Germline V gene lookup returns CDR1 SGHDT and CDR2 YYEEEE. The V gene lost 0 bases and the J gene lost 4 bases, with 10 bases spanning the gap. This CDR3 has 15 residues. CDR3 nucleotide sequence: TGTGCCAGCAGCTTGGGGGGGATACTCACCGGGGAGCTGTTTTTT. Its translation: CASSLGGILTGELFF.

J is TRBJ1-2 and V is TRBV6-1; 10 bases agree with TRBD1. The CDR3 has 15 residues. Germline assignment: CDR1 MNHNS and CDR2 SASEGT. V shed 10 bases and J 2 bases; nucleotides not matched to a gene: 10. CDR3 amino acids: CAISGEGQGNYGYTF. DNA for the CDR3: TGTGCCATCTCGGGCGAGGGACAGGGGAACTATGGCTACACCTTC.

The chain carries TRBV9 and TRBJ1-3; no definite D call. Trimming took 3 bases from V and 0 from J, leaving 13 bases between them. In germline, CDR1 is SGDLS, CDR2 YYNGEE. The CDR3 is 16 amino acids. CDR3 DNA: TGTGCCAGCAGCGGGCCCCTTCTTAACTCTGGAAACACCATATATTTT. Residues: CASSGPLLNSGNTIYF.

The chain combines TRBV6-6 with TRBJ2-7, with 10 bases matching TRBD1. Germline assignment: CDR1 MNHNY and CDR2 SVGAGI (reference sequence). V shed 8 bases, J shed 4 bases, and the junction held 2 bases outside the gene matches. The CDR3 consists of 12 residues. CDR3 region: CASGQGEYEQYF. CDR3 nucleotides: TGTGCCAGCGGACAGGGGGAGTACGAGCAGTACTTC.

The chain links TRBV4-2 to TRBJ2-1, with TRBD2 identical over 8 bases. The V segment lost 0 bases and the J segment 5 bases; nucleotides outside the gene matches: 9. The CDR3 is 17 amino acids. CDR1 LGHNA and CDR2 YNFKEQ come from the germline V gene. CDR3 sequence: CASSQDPRGGLDNEQFF. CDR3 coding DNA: TGTGCCAGCAGCCAAGATCCACGGGGGGGCCTCGACAATGAGCAGTTCTTC.

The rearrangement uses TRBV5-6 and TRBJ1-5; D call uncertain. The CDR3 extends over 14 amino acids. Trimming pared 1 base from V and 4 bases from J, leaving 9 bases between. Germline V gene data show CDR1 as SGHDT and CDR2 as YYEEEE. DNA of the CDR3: TGTGCCAGCAGCTTGTGGGCGGGGAATCAGCCCCAGCATTTT. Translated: CASSLWAGNQPQHF.

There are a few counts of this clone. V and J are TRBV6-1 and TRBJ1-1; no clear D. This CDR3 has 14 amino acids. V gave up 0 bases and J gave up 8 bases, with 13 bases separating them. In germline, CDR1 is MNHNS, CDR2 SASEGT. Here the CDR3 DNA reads TGTGCCAGCAGTGAAGCATATGTGCACCTCGAAGCTTTCTTT. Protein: CASSEAYVHLEAFF.

CDR3 in amino acids: CASPPEGTDTQYF. As DNA, the CDR3 is TGTGCCAGCCCCCCGGAGGGGACCGATACGCAGTATTTT. The V call is TRBV5-8, the J call TRBJ2-3; weak D call: TRBD2 (6 bases). Trimming cost V 7 bases and J 6 bases, with 15 bases left between them. The germline CDR1 and CDR2 sequences are SGHTS and YDEGEE. The CDR3 totals 13 residues. The full variable domain, rest sourced from reference TRBV5-8 and TRBJ2-3, is EAGVTQSPTHLIKTRGQQATLRCSPISGHTSVYWYQQALGLGLQFLLWYDEGEERNRGNFPPRFSGRQFPNYSSELNVNALELEDSALYLCASPPEGTDTQYFGPGTRLTVL.

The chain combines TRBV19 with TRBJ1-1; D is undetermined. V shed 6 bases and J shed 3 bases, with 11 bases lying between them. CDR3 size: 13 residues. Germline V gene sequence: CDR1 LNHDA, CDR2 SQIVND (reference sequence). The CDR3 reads CASSTWVDTEAFF. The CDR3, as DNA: TGTGCCAGTAGCACTTGGGTTGACACTGAAGCTTTCTTT.

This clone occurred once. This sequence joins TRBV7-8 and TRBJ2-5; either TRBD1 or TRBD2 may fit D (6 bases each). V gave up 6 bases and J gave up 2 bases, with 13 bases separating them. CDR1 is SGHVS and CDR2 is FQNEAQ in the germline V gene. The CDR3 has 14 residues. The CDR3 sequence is CASRVRGAQETQYF. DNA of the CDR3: TGTGCCAGCAGAGTTAGGGGGGCGCAAGAGACCCAGTACTTC.

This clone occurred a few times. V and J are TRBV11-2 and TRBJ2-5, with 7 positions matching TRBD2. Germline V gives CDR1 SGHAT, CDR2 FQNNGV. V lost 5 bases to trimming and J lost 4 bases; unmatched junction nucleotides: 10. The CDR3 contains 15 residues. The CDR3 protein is CASSSGGGTRETQYF. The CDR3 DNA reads TGTGCCAGCAGCAGTGGGGGGGGAACGAGAGAGACCCAGTACTTC.

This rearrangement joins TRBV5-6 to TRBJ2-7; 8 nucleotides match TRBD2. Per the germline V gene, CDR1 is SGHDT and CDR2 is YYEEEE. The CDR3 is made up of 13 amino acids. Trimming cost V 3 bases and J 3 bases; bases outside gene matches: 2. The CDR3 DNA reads TGTGCCAGCAGCTACGGGGGGGGCTACGAGCAGTACTTC. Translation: CASSYGGGYEQYF.

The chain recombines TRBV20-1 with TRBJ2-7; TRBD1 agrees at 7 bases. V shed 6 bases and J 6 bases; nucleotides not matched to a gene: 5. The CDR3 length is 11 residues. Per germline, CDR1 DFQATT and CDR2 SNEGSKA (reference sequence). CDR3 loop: CSATTGLEQYF. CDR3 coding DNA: TGCAGTGCCACGACAGGGCTCGAGCAGTACTTC.

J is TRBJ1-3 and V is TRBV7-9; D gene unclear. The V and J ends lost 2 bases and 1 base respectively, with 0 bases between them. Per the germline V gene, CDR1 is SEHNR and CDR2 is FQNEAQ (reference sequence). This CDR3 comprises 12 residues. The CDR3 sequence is CASSLSGNTIYF. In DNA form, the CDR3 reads TGTGCCAGCAGCTTATCTGGAAACACCATATATTTT. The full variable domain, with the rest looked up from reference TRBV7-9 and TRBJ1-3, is DTGVSQNPRHKITKRGQNVTFRCDPISEHNRLYWYRQTLGQGPEFLTYFQNEAQLEKSRLLSDRFSAERPKGSFSTLEIQRTEQGDSAMYLCASSLSGNTIYFGEGSWLTVV.

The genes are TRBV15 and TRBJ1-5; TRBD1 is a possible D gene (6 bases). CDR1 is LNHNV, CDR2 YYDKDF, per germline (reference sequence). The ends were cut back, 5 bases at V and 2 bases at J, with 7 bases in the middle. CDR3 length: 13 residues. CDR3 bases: TGTGCCACCAGCCACAGGGGCAATCAGCCCCAGCATTTT. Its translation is CATSHRGNQPQHF. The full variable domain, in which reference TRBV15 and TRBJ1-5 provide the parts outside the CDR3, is DAMVIQNPRYQVTQFGKPVTLSCSQTLNHNVMYWYQQKSSQAPKLLFHYYDKDFNNEADTPDNFQSRRPNTSFCFLDIRSPGLGDTAMYLCATSHRGNQPQHFGDGTRLSIL.

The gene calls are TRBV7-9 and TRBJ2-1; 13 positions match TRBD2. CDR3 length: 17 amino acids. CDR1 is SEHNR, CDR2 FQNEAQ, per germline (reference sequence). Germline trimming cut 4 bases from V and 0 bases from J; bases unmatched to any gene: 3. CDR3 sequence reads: CASSWTSGGSSYNEQFF. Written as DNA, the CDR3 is TGTGCCAGCAGCTGGACTAGCGGGGGCAGCTCCTACAATGAGCAGTTCTTC. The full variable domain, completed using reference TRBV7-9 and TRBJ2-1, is DTGVSQNPRHKITKRGQNVTFRCDPISEHNRLYWYRQTLGQGPEFLTYFQNEAQLEKSRLLSDRFSAERPKGSFSTLEIQRTEQGDSAMYLCASSWTSGGSSYNEQFFGPGTRLTVL.

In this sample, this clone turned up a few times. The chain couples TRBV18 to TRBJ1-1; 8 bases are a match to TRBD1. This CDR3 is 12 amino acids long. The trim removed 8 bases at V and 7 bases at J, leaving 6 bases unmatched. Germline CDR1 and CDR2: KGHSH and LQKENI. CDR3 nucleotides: TGTGCCAGCCGCGGACAGGGAGGTGAAGCTTTCTTT. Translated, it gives CASRGQGGEAFF.

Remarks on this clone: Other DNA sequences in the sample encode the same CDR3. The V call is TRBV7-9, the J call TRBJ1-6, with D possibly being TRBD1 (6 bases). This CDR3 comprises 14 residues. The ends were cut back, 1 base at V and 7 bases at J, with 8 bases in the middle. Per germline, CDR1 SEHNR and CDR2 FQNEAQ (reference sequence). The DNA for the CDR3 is TGTGCCAGCAGCTTAGAAGGGGGAAATTCACCCCTCCACTTT. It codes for CASSLEGGNSPLHF.

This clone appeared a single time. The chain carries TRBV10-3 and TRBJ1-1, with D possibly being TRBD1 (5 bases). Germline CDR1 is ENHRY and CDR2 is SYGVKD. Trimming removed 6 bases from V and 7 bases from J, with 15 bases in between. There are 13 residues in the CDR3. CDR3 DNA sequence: TGTGCCATCAGCCCCTTCTGGGACGGTGAAGCTTTCTTT. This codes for CAISPFWDGEAFF.

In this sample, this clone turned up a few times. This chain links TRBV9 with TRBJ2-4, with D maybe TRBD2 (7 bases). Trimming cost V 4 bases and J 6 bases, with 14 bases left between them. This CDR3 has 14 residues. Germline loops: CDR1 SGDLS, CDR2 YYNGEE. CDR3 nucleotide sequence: TGTGCCAGCAGCCCGGGGGGCGCGGGAAACATTCAGTACTTC. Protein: CASSPGGAGNIQYF.